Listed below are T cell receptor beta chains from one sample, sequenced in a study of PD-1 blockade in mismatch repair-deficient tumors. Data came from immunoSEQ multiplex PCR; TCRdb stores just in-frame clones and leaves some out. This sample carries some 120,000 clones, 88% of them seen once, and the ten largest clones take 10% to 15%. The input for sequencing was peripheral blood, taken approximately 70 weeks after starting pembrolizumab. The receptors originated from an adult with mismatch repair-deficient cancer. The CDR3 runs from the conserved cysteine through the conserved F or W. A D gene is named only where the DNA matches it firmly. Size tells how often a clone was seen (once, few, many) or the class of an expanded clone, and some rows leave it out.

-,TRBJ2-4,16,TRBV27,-,TGTGCCAGCAGTATGCACTCCAGGTCAGCCAAAAACATTCAGTACTTC,CASSMHSRSAKNIQYF
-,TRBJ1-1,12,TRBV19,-,TGTGCCAGTAGGTTCGGGCCACATGAAGCTTTCTTT,CASRFGPHEAFF
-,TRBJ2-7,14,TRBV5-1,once,TGCGCCAGCAGCTTCCGCCAAGTCGGCTACGAGCAGTACTTC,CASSFRQVGYEQYF
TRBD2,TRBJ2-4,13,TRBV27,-,TGTGCCAGCCGGGGGGAAGGCAAAAACATTCAGTACTTC,CASRGEGKNIQYF
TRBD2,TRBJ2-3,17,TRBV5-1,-,TGCGCCAGCAGCTTGGAGGCCGTGTTCGCGGGAGCAGATACGCAGTATTTT,CASSLEAVFAGADTQYF
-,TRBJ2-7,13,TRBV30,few,TGTGCCTGGAGTACCCAAAACAGGTACGAGCAGTACTTC,CAWSTQNRYEQYF
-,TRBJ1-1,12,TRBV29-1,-,TGCAGCGTCGACCGGGGGACCACTGAAGCTTTCTTT,CSVDRGTTEAFF
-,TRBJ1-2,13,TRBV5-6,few,TGTGCCAGCACCACCCTAGGGAGCTATGGCTACACCTTC,CASTTLGSYGYTF
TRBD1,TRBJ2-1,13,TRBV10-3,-,TGTGCCATCCAGACACCACAGGGGGCTGAGCAGTTCTTC,CAIQTPQGAEQFF
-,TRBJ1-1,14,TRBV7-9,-,TGTGCCTCCCTCCGGGACCGAGAATTGTCTGAAGCTTTCTTT,CASLRDRELSEAFF
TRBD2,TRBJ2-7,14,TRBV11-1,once,TGTGTCAGCAGCCCAGGACTAGGTTCCTACGAGCAGTACTTC,CVSSPGLGSYEQYF
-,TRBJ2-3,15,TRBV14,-,TGTGCCACCACCCCCTTAGCGAGAGACACAGATACGCAGTATTTT,CATTPLARDTDTQYF
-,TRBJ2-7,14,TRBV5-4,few,TGTGCCAGCAGCACCCGGACGGGAGCCTACGAGCAGTACTTC,CASSTRTGAYEQYF
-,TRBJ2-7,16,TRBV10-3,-,TGTGCCATCAGTGACCCTACCTCGGGGCCCTTTATCGAGCAGTACTTC,CAISDPTSGPFIEQYF
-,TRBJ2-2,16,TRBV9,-,TGTGCCAGCAGCGGAGGAGGCGAGAGCCGGACCGGGGAGCTGTTTTTT,CASSGGGESRTGELFF
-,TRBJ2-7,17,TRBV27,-,TGTGCCAGCAGTTTATCGGGAGGGGGACATTTCTCCTACGAGCAGTACTTC,CASSLSGGGHFSYEQYF
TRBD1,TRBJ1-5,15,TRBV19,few,TGTGCCAGTAGCCGAGGGACAGGATGGAATCAGCCCCAGCATTTT,CASSRGTGWNQPQHF
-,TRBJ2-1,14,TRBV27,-,TGTGCCAGCAGCCCCCTGGGGGGCTACAATGAGCAGTTCTTC,CASSPLGGYNEQFF
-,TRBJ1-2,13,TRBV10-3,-,TGTGCCATCAGTGACTCGGGGAACTATGGCTACACCTTC,CAISDSGNYGYTF
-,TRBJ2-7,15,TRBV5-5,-,TGTGCCAGCAGCCTATCCTACTTTACCTCCTACGAGCAGTACTTC,CASSLSYFTSYEQYF
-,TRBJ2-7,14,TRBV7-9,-,TGTGCCAGCAGCCAGGGGGGGATTCCTGGTGAGCAGTACTTC,CASSQGGIPGEQYF
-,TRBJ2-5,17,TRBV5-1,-,TGCGCCAGCAGCTTGGATGGGTTAGGGCAGGGCCAAGAGACCCAGTACTTC,CASSLDGLGQGQETQYF
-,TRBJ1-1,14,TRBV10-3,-,TGTGCCATCAGTGTTTCAGCCGTGAACACTGAAGCTTTCTTT,CAISVSAVNTEAFF
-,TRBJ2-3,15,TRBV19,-,TGTGCCAGTAGTGTAGGACTGACTAGCACAGATACGCAGTATTTT,CASSVGLTSTDTQYF
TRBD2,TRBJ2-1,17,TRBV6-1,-,TGTGCCAGCAGTGAATTTGGTGGACTAGCGGATTACAATGAGCAGTTCTTC,CASSEFGGLADYNEQFF
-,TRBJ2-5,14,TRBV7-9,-,TGTGCCAGCAGCTCAGGACGTTGGCAAGAGACCCAGTACTTC,CASSSGRWQETQYF
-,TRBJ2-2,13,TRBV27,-,TGTGCCAGCGCCACAGGGTCGGCCGGGGAGCTGTTTTTT,CASATGSAGELFF
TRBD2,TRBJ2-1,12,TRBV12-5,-,TGTGCTAGTGGTGAGCGGGAAAATGAGCAGTTCTTC,CASGERENEQFF
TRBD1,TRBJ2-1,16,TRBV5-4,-,TGTGCCAGCAGCTTGGGGACAGGGCGACCGTACAATGAGCAGTTCTTC,CASSLGTGRPYNEQFF
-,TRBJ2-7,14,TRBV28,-,TGTGCCAGCAATGAGGACCGGGAAAACTACGAGCAGTACTTC,CASNEDRENYEQYF
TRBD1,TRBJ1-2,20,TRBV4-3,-,TGCGCCAGCAGCCCGGACAGGGGGCAGGGTCCGGAGACTTACAACTATGGCTACACCTTC,CASSPDRGQGPETYNYGYTF
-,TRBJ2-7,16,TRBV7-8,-,TGTGCCAGCAGCTTAGCGCGGGGGCCTAGGCCTTACGAGCAGTACTTC,CASSLARGPRPYEQYF
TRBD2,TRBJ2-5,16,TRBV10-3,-,TGTGCCATCAGTGACCCTGGGACTAGCGGTATAGAGACCCAGTACTTC,CAISDPGTSGIETQYF
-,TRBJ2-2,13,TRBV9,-,TGTGCCAGCAGCGTCCTTGGCACCGGGGAGCTGTTTTTT,CASSVLGTGELFF
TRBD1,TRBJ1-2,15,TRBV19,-,TGTGCCAGTAGTGGCTCCGGCAGGGGGTGGGGTGGCTACACCTTC,CASSGSGRGWGGYTF
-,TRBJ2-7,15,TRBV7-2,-,TGTGCCAGCAGCTTAGCGCGTGGCAGGGGATACGAGCAGTACTTC,CASSLARGRGYEQYF
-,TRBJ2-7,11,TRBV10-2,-,TGCGCCAGCGGGGTTCCCGACGAGCAGTACTTC,CASGVPDEQYF
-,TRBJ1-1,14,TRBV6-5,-,TGTGCCACTTCAGGAACAGGTCGAGCGTCTGAAGCTTTCTTT,CATSGTGRASEAFF
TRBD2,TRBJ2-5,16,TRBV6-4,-,TGTGCCAGCAGAAATCGGACTAGCGAGGACCAAGAGACCCAGTACTTC,CASRNRTSEDQETQYF
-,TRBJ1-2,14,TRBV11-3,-,TGTGCCAGCAGCTTAGCTACAGGAGACTATGGCTACACCTTC,CASSLATGDYGYTF
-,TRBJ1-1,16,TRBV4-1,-,TGCGCCAGCAGCCAGGTCCCAGGCAGCTTGAACACTGAAGCTTTCTTT,CASSQVPGSLNTEAFF
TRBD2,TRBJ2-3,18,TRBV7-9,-,TGTGCCAGCAGCCTGGACAGGAGGACTAGCGCGAGCACAGATACGCAGTATTTT,CASSLDRRTSASTDTQYF
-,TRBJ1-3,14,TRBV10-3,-,TGTGCCATCAGAGAGGACCTTGCTGGAAACACCATATATTTT,CAIREDLAGNTIYF
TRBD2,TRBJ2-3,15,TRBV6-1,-,TGTGCCAGCAGCCCGACTAGCGGGAGTATAGATACGCAGTATTTT,CASSPTSGSIDTQYF
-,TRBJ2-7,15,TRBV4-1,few,TGCGCCAGCAGCCAAGCGCCGGGAACGTCCTACGAGCAGTACTTC,CASSQAPGTSYEQYF
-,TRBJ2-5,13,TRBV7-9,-,TGTGCCAGTAAGGAGGGGACTCAAGAGACCCAGTACTTC,CASKEGTQETQYF
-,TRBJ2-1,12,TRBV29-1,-,TGCAGCGTCTTCCGGGGAATGAGTGAGCAGTTCTTC,CSVFRGMSEQFF
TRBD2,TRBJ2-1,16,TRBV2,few,TGTGCCAGCAGTACCTCTAGCGGGAGTCCCCACAATGAGCAGTTCTTC,CASSTSSGSPHNEQFF
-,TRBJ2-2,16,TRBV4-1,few,TGCGCCAGCAGGGGCGTTAGGGGTATGGGCACCGGGGAGCTGTTTTTT,CASRGVRGMGTGELFF
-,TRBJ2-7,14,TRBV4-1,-,TGCGCCAGCAGCCAAGGGCCGGCAGGGGATGAGCAGTACTTC,CASSQGPAGDEQYF
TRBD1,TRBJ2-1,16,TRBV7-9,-,TGTGCCAGCAGCCCCCGGACAGGGGGCGCCTACAATGAGCAGTTCTTC,CASSPRTGGAYNEQFF
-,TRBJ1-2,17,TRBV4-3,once,TGCGCCAGCAGCCAAGATGACACAGGCCACCTGGGGTATGGCTACACCTTC,CASSQDDTGHLGYGYTF